Below are 25 T cell receptor beta chains sequenced from a single sample in a study of a mutant IDH1 vaccine in newly diagnosed glioma. Specified time point: week 47, end of study. In every dose of vaccine, 300 ug of mutant IDH1 20-mer peptide was given alongside topical imiquimod. These receptors have no identified antigens. Using immunoSEQ multiplex PCR, the repertoire was profiled, and TCRdb retains in-frame clones only, with some absent. Among tens of thousands of clones, 82% were seen once, and the ten largest hold roughly a sixth. The sample consisted of PBMCs, taken from a glioma patient whose treatment included an IDH1 peptide vaccine. Every receptor here comes from a man aged 18 to 30 with glioma. Some clones in this sample may be carry-over from other donors' samples.

V usage is TRBV5-6 and J usage is TRBJ2-5, with D possibly being TRBD2 (7 bases). Trimming stripped 2 bases from V and 7 bases from J, with 15 bases between. CDR3 length: 14 residues. CDR1 is SGHDT, CDR2 YYEEEE, per germline. In nucleotides, the CDR3 is TGTGCCAGCAGCTTTGGCGTCGGGGGGCGGACCCAGTACTTC. Its protein is CASSFGVGGRTQYF.

The chain joins TRBV6-1 to TRBJ1-1; 9 positions agree with TRBD1. The J segment lost 0 bases and the V segment lost 4 bases, leaving 9 bases of the junction unmatched. This CDR3 contains 17 residues. Germline V gene lookup returns CDR1 MNHNS and CDR2 SASEGT. CDR3 region: CASSAVDRGVMNTEAFF. As DNA, the CDR3 is TGTGCCAGCAGTGCCGTGGACAGGGGCGTCATGAACACTGAAGCTTTCTTT.

The rearrangement links TRBV6-5 to TRBJ2-3; D possibly matches TRBD1 or TRBD2 (5 bases each). This CDR3 region has 15 residues. CDR1 and CDR2 (germline): MNHEY, SVGAGI. Trimming removed 6 bases at V and 4 bases at J, with 17 bases between. CDR3 DNA sequence: TGTGCCAGCAGCTACGGGGCGGGTGGTGCAGATACGCAGTATTTT. This gives the protein CASSYGAGGADTQYF.

The gene calls are TRBV5-3 and TRBJ2-3; possible D gene TRBD2, 7 bases. TRBV5-3 has ORF status, its function being uncertain. This CDR3 has 13 residues. Trimming removed 4 bases at V and 6 bases at J, with 12 bases between. CDR3 sequence reads: CARSREGGDTQYF. The CDR3 nucleotides read TGTGCCAGAAGCAGGGAGGGGGGGGATACGCAGTATTTT.

This clone was detected a few times. The chain is built from TRBV30 and TRBJ1-1; 7 nucleotides agree with TRBD1. The germline gives CDR1 GTSNPN, CDR2 SVGIG (reference sequence). With V trimmed by 0 bases and J by 4 bases, 8 bases remained unmatched. The CDR3 length is 15 residues. Here the CDR3 DNA reads TGTGCCTGGAGTGTACTAAGGGGGCGATCCACTGAAGCTTTCTTT. Translating gives CAWSVLRGRSTEAFF.

The chain carries TRBV10-3 and TRBJ2-5; perhaps D is TRBD1 or TRBD2 (6 bases each). Germline V lookup: CDR1 ENHRY, CDR2 SYGVKD. V lost 0 bases and J lost 3, with 14 bases in between. This CDR3 contains 16 residues. The CDR3 DNA reads TGTGCCATCAGTGAGTCCACGGAAAGGGGGGAAGAGACCCAGTACTTC. Translated: CAISESTERGEETQYF.

J is TRBJ2-3 and V is TRBV29-1; 9 positions agree with TRBD2. Trimming cost V 6 bases and J 5 bases; bases outside gene matches: 15. The CDR3 consists of 16 residues. Germline loops: CDR1 SQVTM, CDR2 ANQGSEA. The CDR3 here is CSVGPLSGGGGDTQYF. CDR3 coding DNA: TGCAGCGTCGGACCCCTTAGCGGGGGAGGTGGAGATACGCAGTATTTT.

The chain has TRBV29-1 and TRBJ1-2; D is unresolved. V lost 4 bases to trimming and J lost 6 bases, with 12 bases between them. Germline lookup yields CDR1 SQVTM and CDR2 ANQGSEA. This CDR3 contains 12 residues. CDR3 sequence: CSVVGNGHGYTF. The DNA of the CDR3 is TGCAGCGTTGTAGGGAACGGTCATGGCTACACCTTC.

This rearrangement joins TRBV28 to TRBJ1-1; maybe TRBD1 (5 bases). The CDR3 extends over 16 amino acids. The V gene lost 8 bases and the J gene lost 0 bases, with 19 bases spanning the gap. CDR1 is MDHEN, CDR2 SYDVKM, per germline. In DNA form, the CDR3 reads TGTGCCAGCGCCACCCCCGGGGGGGGAATGAACACTGAAGCTTTCTTT. This gives the protein CASATPGGGMNTEAFF.

This chain connects TRBV6-5 to TRBJ1-3; 7 positions agree with TRBD1. The length of the CDR3 is 15 residues. Germline V gives CDR1 MNHEY, CDR2 SVGAGI. Trimming removed 9 bases from V and 3 bases from J; junction bases left unmatched: 11. CDR3 bases: TGTGCCAGTATGAACAGGGGAGGCCGTGGAAACACCATATATTTT. Its protein product is CASMNRGGRGNTIYF.

The V call is TRBV23-1, the J call TRBJ1-4; the match to TRBD1 covers 9 bases. TRBV23-1 belongs to the ORF category, with a function that is uncertain. CDR3 length equals 14 residues. Trimming took 7 bases from V and 6 from J; bases not matched to a gene: 6. CDR3 in DNA: TGCGCCAGCAACCACAGGGGGCTGTATGAAAAACTGTTTTTT. Protein product: CASNHRGLYEKLFF.

V and J are TRBV5-1 and TRBJ1-1; D unresolved. V gave up 2 bases and J gave up 0 bases, with 5 bases separating them. Per the germline V gene, CDR1 is SGHRS and CDR2 is YFSETQ. There are 13 residues in the CDR3. CDR3 in DNA: TGCGCCAGCAGCTTAACGGTGAACACTGAAGCTTTCTTT. It specifies CASSLTVNTEAFF.

The V call is TRBV6-4, the J call TRBJ2-3, with 10 nucleotides matching TRBD2. Per the germline V gene, CDR1 is MRHNA and CDR2 is SNTAGT. This CDR3 has 18 amino acids. Trimming cost V 0 bases and J 3 bases; bases outside gene matches: 9. CDR3 in DNA: TGTGCCAGCAGTGACTCTGGGACCTCTAGCGGGGGTACAGATACGCAGTATTTT. It codes for CASSDSGTSSGGTDTQYF.

The chain couples TRBV19 to TRBJ1-4; 8 positions match TRBD1. Germline V lookup: CDR1 LNHDA, CDR2 SQIVND (reference sequence). This CDR3 has 14 amino acids. The trim removed 8 bases at V and 6 bases at J, leaving 8 bases unmatched. The CDR3: CASSDRAGDEKLFF. The CDR3 DNA reads as TGTGCCAGTTCGGACAGGGCGGGAGATGAAAAACTGTTTTTT.

The V call is TRBV4-3, the J call TRBJ2-2; the D is unclear. V lost 4 bases and J lost 0, with 12 bases in between. This CDR3 is 16 amino acids long. Germline values: CDR1 LGHNA, CDR2 YSLEER. Here the CDR3 reads CASSLRLGANTGELFF. The DNA for the CDR3 is TGCGCCAGCAGCCTTCGACTTGGCGCGAACACCGGGGAGCTGTTTTTT.

The chain joins TRBV4-2 to TRBJ2-2; TRBD1 aligns across 8 bases. V lost 0 bases and J lost 4; bases outside the gene matches: 4. CDR1 is LGHNA and CDR2 is YNFKEQ in the germline V gene. The CDR3 runs 16 residues. The CDR3 reads CASSQDPGGITGELFF. In nucleotides, the CDR3 is TGTGCCAGCAGCCAAGATCCAGGGGGCATCACCGGGGAGCTGTTTTTT.

The chain links TRBV9 to TRBJ1-2; no firm D call. The ends were cut back, 0 bases at V and 1 base at J, with 7 bases in the middle. Germline V lookup: CDR1 SGDLS, CDR2 YYNGEE. CDR3 length equals 14 residues. CDR3 residues: CASSVGQGNYGYTF. Here the CDR3 DNA reads TGTGCCAGCAGCGTAGGGCAAGGTAACTATGGCTACACCTTC.

V and J are TRBV19 and TRBJ2-6, with a weak D call TRBD1 (6 bases). Germline V CDR1 and CDR2: LNHDA, SQIVND (reference sequence). This CDR3 is 15 amino acids long. V was clipped by 7 bases and J by 8 bases, with 18 bases between them. The CDR3 loop reads CASMGVTRGSNVLTF. The CDR3 nucleotides are TGTGCCAGTATGGGGGTAACCAGGGGATCCAACGTCCTGACTTTC.

This chain connects TRBV29-1 to TRBJ2-6; D remains ambiguous. V lost 7 bases to trimming and J lost 0 bases, with 16 bases between them. The germline gives CDR1 SQVTM, CDR2 ANQGSEA. This CDR3 region has 16 residues. CDR3 DNA sequence: TGCAGCGCCCGGACGGGCGGAAGCTCTGGGGCCAACGTCCTGACTTTC. Translated: CSARTGGSSGANVLTF.

This chain uses TRBV7-9 with TRBJ2-4; unclear D gene. CDR1 is SEHNR, CDR2 FQNEAQ, per germline (reference sequence). The CDR3 consists of 15 residues. The germline V and J ends were trimmed by 5 bases and 0 bases, with 11 bases remaining between them. The DNA of the CDR3 is TGTGCCAGCAGCCCCTCGGATCTAGCCAAAAACATTCAGTACTTC. Translated: CASSPSDLAKNIQYF.

This clone has a handful of counts. This chain joins TRBV7-9 and TRBJ1-1, with unresolved D. Germline V lookup: CDR1 SEHNR, CDR2 FQNEAQ (reference sequence). The V end lost 2 bases, the J end lost 1 base, and 5 bases lay between the germline ends. The CDR3 has 13 amino acids. The CDR3 bases are TGTGCCAGCAGCTTACTTCAGAACACTGAAGCTTTCTTT. Translated, it gives CASSLLQNTEAFF.

In this sample, this clone turned up once. The J gene is TRBJ1-1, the V gene TRBV7-8; TRBD1 is a possible D gene (6 bases). The CDR3 loop spans 18 amino acids. The germline V and J ends were trimmed by 5 bases and 3 bases, with 25 bases remaining between them. CDR1 is SGHVS, CDR2 FQNEAQ, per germline. CDR3 region: CASSPSRGGGDSHTEAFF. For the CDR3, the DNA is TGTGCCAGCAGCCCCTCCAGGGGCGGGGGTGATTCTCACACTGAAGCTTTCTTT.

This clone was detected a few times. This chain uses TRBV19 with TRBJ1-1; D not certain. Germline V CDR1 and CDR2: LNHDA, SQIVND (reference sequence). This CDR3 comprises 14 residues. V dropped 5 bases and J dropped 0 bases, with 10 bases sitting between them. CDR3 in DNA: TGTGCCAGTAGTGTACCGGTTATGAACACTGAAGCTTTCTTT. Residues: CASSVPVMNTEAFF.

This chain joins TRBV5-1 and TRBJ2-5; the D gene is possibly TRBD2 (5 bases). The V gene lost 5 bases and the J gene lost 4 bases, with 15 bases spanning the gap. CDR1 and CDR2 from the germline V gene are SGHRS and YFSETQ. CDR3 length: 14 amino acids. The CDR3 DNA is TGCGCCAGCAGGCCACCGACGGGAATAGAGACCCAGTACTTC. It translates to CASRPPTGIETQYF.

A few counts support this clone. The chain has TRBV11-2 and TRBJ2-1, with TRBD2 identical over 10 bases. The length of the CDR3 is 19 residues. Germline CDR1 reads SGHAT; CDR2 reads FQNNGV. V lost 5 bases to trimming and J lost 0 bases; unmatched junction nucleotides: 13. The CDR3 region has the DNA TGTGCCAGCAGCGTCAGAGGACTAGCGGACGGGAGCTCCTACAATGAGCAGTTCTTC. This translates into CASSVRGLADGSSYNEQFF.